This T cell receptor beta chain was sequenced for a study of OX40 agonist ivuxolimab in advanced cancers. For the study in its entirety: Ivuxolimab was a fully human IgG2 agonistic monoclonal antibody targeting the costimulatory receptor OX40 (CD134). The purpose of peripheral TCRbeta sequencing was to test whether ivuxolimab changed TCR sequence diversity and led to clonal T-cell expansion. The paper reports the monotherapy dose-escalation portion (N ≈ 52 patients) of the phase I ivuxolimab trial. In the dose-escalation cohort, approximately 82% of patients were male, and the mean age was about 55 years, with a range of roughly 20 to 80. Among the roughly 52 dose-escalation patients, 19 had hepatocellular carcinoma, 15 or so melanoma, 9 renal cell carcinoma and 9 head and neck cancer. Patients were allowed to have had prior anti-PD-1, anti-PD-L1 or anti-CTLA-4 therapy, and 40% of the dose-escalation patients had been treated with checkpoint inhibitors. Intravenous ivuxolimab was administered to patients every 2 weeks at six dose levels: 0.01, 0.1, 0.3, 1.5, 3 and 10 mg/kg. Partial responses occurred in three dose-escalation patients, of whom one had hepatocellular carcinoma and two had cutaneous melanoma.

Genomic DNA was extracted from sorted cells for sequencing of the TCRbeta CDR3 region. TCRbeta CDR3 regions were sequenced using the immunoSEQ Assay. The immuneACCESS repertoire file appears here via TCRdb, limited to in-frame rearrangements. These files lack a portion of the clones; in checked studies, under half of the deficit traces to unresolved V genes, and the cause of the others is not known. The sample profile shows 90,000 to 120,000 clones; 90% of them were found once. The top ten clones comprise under 0.4% of the sample. About this clone: This clone's antigen is unknown. Base qualities are not provided; no much larger clone lies one nucleotide away.

Looking up the germline V gene (reference sequence) yields CDR1 SEHNR and CDR2 FQNEAQ. Inclusive of the bounding cysteine and phenylalanine, the CDR3 is 14 residues long. Just CDR3 DNA is preserved here, 42 bases in frame from base 1. V is trimmed back by 6 bases and J by 8 bases, and the junction contains 5 bases that no gene match accounts for. Overall results and qualifications from the work: Partial responders in the 0.1-3.0 mg/kg groups had among the lowest normalized peripheral clonal expansion, especially among CD8+ T cells. Which antigens the clonally expanded peripheral T cells were specific for was not determined. At doses from 0.1 to 3.0 mg/kg, clonal expansion was seen in both CD4+ and CD8+ blood T cells between baseline and week 6. Low levels of normalized T-cell clonal expansion were also seen in some patients who did not respond. After ivuxolimab, CD8+ T cells had more expanded clones than CD4+ T cells on average.

Patients with autoimmune disease history or receiving systemic immunosuppression were excluded from the trial. Peripheral blood for TCR sequencing was collected from all dose cohorts at baseline, on cycle 4 day 1, and on cycle 7 day 1. The samples were drawn from a first-in-human, open-label, multicenter phase I dose-escalation trial of ivuxolimab. Adults with locally advanced or metastatic head and neck squamous cell, hepatocellular, melanoma or renal cell carcinoma were enrolled in the trial. Before TCR sequencing, CD4+ T cells and CD8+ T cells were sorted from peripheral blood as separate populations.

This chain is built from TRBV7-9 and TRBJ2-1, and 12 junction bases match TRBD2. The sequence was obtained from an adult with an advanced solid tumor such as melanoma, head and neck, liver or kidney cancer. Sequencing used CD4+ or CD8+ T cells sorted from blood, obtained in a trial of the OX40 agonist ivuxolimab. The base sequence is TGTGCCAGCAGGCGGACTAGCGGGATACATGAGCAGTTCTTC. Its protein is CASRRTSGIHEQFF. The variable domain in full, with residues beyond the CDR3 obtained from the reference TRBV7-9 and TRBJ2-1 genes, is DTGVSQNPRHKITKRGQNVTFRCDPISEHNRLYWYRQTLGQGPEFLTYFQNEAQLEKSRLLSDRFSAERPKGSFSTLEIQRTEQGDSAMYLCASRRTSGIHEQFFGPGTRLTVL.